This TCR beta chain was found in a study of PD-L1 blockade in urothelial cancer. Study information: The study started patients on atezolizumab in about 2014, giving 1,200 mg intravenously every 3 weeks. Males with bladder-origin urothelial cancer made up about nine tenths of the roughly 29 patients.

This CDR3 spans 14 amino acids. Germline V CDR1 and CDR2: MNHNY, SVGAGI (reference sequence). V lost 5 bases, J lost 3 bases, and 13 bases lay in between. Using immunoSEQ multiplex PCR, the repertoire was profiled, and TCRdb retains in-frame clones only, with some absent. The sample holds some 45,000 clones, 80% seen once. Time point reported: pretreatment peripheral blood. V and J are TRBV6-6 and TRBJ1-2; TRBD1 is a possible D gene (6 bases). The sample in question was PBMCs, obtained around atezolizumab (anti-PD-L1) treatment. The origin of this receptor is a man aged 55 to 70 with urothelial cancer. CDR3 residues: CASSRGQSYYGYTF. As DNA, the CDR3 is TGTGCCAGCAGTCGCGGACAGAGCTACTATGGCTACACCTTC.